Listed here are 15 T cell receptor beta chains from one sample, sequenced in a study of cytomegalovirus exposure and HLA in healthy donors. PCR was performed using 60 Vbeta and 13 Jbeta primers. TCRdb keeps only in-frame clones here, not all; method: immunoSEQ multiplex PCR. This sample has about 190,000 clones, with approximately 81% found just once. The specimen was PBMCs. The receptors were sampled from a man aged 45-65 years in good health and CMV-seronegative.

The chain recombines TRBV30 with TRBJ1-3; the D gene is possibly TRBD1 (5 bases). The CDR3 loop spans 16 amino acids. Trimming left V 3 bases short and J 0 bases short, with 15 bases between. Germline CDR1 is GTSNPN and CDR2 is SVGIG (reference sequence). Written as DNA, the CDR3 is TGTGCCTGGAGAAGAGGTAGGGGTCTCTCTGGAAACACCATATATTTT. Translation: CAWRRGRGLSGNTIYF.

In this sample, this clone turned up a few times. This chain uses TRBV4-3 with TRBJ2-7, with D maybe TRBD1 (6 bases). Trimming pared 2 bases from V and 0 bases from J, leaving 11 bases between. The CDR3 runs 15 residues. Germline CDR1 reads LGHNA; CDR2 reads YSLEER. Here the CDR3 reads CASSQLIQGSYEQYF. CDR3 coding DNA: TGCGCCAGCAGCCAATTAATACAGGGCTCCTACGAGCAGTACTTC.

The CDR3 loop is CASSQGGGRENTEAFF. The CDR3 coding sequence is TGTGCCAGCAGCCAAGGCGGGGGGCGGGAGAACACTGAAGCTTTCTTT. The chain couples TRBV4-2 to TRBJ1-1; D is possibly TRBD1 (6 bases). CDR3 length: 16 amino acids. The V gene's germline CDR1 is LGHNA and CDR2 YNFKEQ. Trimming removed 1 base from V and 1 base from J, with 13 bases in between.

The chain has TRBV5-1 and TRBJ2-3; TRBD1 might be the D (6 bases). In germline, CDR1 is SGHRS, CDR2 YFSETQ. The CDR3 has 15 amino acids. The germline V and J ends were trimmed by 1 base and 0 bases, with 9 bases remaining between them. CDR3 amino acids: CASSLTGLSTDTQYF. CDR3 nucleotide sequence: TGCGCCAGCAGCTTGACAGGGCTTAGCACAGATACGCAGTATTTT.

A word on this clone: At one boundary the junction diverges from the germline segment, which might be a read error. The V gene is TRBV7-9, the J gene TRBJ1-2; 7 bases match TRBD1. The CDR3 length is 12 residues. The germline CDR1 and CDR2 sequences are SEHNR and FQNEAQ (reference sequence). The CDR3 nucleotides are TGTTCCAGCACACAGGGGAACTCTGGCTACACCTTC. Translating gives CSSTQGNSGYTF. Filled out from reference TRBV7-9 and TRBJ1-2, the complete variable domain reads DTGVSQNPRHKITKRGQNVTFRCDPISEHNRLYWYRQTLGQGPEFLTYFQNEAQLEKSRLLSDRFSAERPKGSFSTLEIQRTEQGDSAMYLCSSTQGNSGYTFGSGTRLTVV.

CDR3 DNA sequence: TGCGCCAGCCAGGATCCGGGACAGAGTGAGCAGTTCTTC. Translated: CASQDPGQSEQFF. This rearrangement joins TRBV5-1 to TRBJ2-1; 7 bases are shared with TRBD1. Losses at the gene ends were 7 bases for V and 9 bases for J; bases not matched to a gene: 10. This CDR3 region has 13 residues. Germline lookup yields CDR1 SGHRS and CDR2 YFSETQ.

The chain combines TRBV18 with TRBJ2-7; TRBD1 aligns across 7 bases. The CDR3 loop spans 15 amino acids. The V gene end was trimmed by 3 bases and the J gene end by 2 bases; junction bases not matched to a gene: 7. Germline loops: CDR1 KGHSH, CDR2 LQKENI. In nucleotides, the CDR3 is TGTGCCAGCTCACCGACACAGGGGCGAACCTACGAGCAGTACTTC. It encodes CASSPTQGRTYEQYF.

The chain is built from TRBV9 and TRBJ1-1; possible D gene TRBD1, 6 bases. Germline V gives CDR1 SGDLS, CDR2 YYNGEE. Trimming removed 0 bases at V and 5 bases at J, with 17 bases between. The length of the CDR3 is 16 residues. CDR3 loop: CASSVGWQGLSTEAFF. CDR3 nucleotides: TGTGCCAGCAGCGTAGGTTGGCAGGGGTTGAGTACTGAAGCTTTCTTT. The complete variable domain, with remaining parts taken from reference TRBV9 and TRBJ1-1, reads DSGVTQTPKHLITATGQRVTLRCSPRSGDLSVYWYQQSLDQGLQFLIQYYNGEERAKGNILERFSAQQFPDLHSELNLSSLELGDSALYFCASSVGWQGLSTEAFFGQGTRLTVV.

Details on this clone: Other nucleotide sequences from this sample produce the same CDR3. The chain uses TRBV29-1 and TRBJ2-1, with TRBD2 matching over 9 bases. CDR3 size: 15 residues. Per germline, CDR1 SQVTM and CDR2 ANQGSEA. V shed 7 bases and J 5 bases; nucleotides not matched to a gene: 12. DNA of the CDR3: TGCAGCGCCAAACTAAGACTAGCGGTTAACAATGAGCAGTTCTTC. This sequence encodes CSAKLRLAVNNEQFF.

The CDR3 DNA is TGTGCCAGCAGCCAAGCAAGTTGGAACACCGGGGAGCTGTTTTTT. Translation: CASSQASWNTGELFF. This chain joins TRBV9 and TRBJ2-2; no reliable D call. Trimming left V 4 bases short and J 1 base short, with 11 bases between. Per the germline V gene, CDR1 is SGDLS and CDR2 is YYNGEE. This CDR3 region has 15 residues. Full variable domain (missing parts from reference TRBV9 and TRBJ2-2): DSGVTQTPKHLITATGQRVTLRCSPRSGDLSVYWYQQSLDQGLQFLIQYYNGEERAKGNILERFSAQQFPDLHSELNLSSLELGDSALYFCASSQASWNTGELFFGEGSRLTVL.

The chain links TRBV15 to TRBJ2-7, with 8 nucleotides matching TRBD1. Germline assignment: CDR1 LNHNV and CDR2 YYDKDF (reference sequence). This CDR3 region has 15 residues. Trimming at V came to 0 bases and at J to 4 bases, leaving 5 bases not matched to a gene. In DNA form, the CDR3 reads TGTGCCACCAGCAGAGAGGAACAGGGGGAATACGAGCAGTACTTC. Protein: CATSREEQGEYEQYF.

The chain uses TRBV7-9 and TRBJ1-2; 8 bases align to TRBD1. J lost 9 bases, V lost 7 bases, and 10 bases had no gene match. CDR1 is SEHNR and CDR2 is FQNEAQ in the germline V gene (reference sequence). CDR3 length: 13 residues. The chain's CDR3 is CASTSGTGPRYTF. CDR3 coding DNA: TGTGCCAGCACCTCCGGGACAGGTCCTCGCTACACCTTC.

This clone has more than one count but fewer than ten. The chain carries TRBV27 and TRBJ2-7, with 12 positions matching TRBD1. The CDR3 length is 15 residues. CDR1 MNHEY and CDR2 SMNVEV come from the germline V gene (reference sequence). J lost 6 bases, V lost 5 bases, and 8 bases had no gene match. The chain's CDR3 is CASSPPGQGAVEQYF. The CDR3 DNA reads TGTGCCAGCAGTCCGCCGGGACAGGGGGCCGTCGAGCAGTACTTC.

The chain combines TRBV2 with TRBJ2-2; D is uncertain. This CDR3 region has 13 residues. V dropped 6 bases and J dropped 3 bases, with 8 bases sitting between them. The germline V gene has CDR1 SNHLY and CDR2 FYNNEI. The CDR3 nucleotides are TGTGCCAGCAGCCAGGCCTACACCGGGGAGCTGTTTTTT. Translating it yields CASSQAYTGELFF.

The rearrangement joins TRBV27 to TRBJ2-7, with D perhaps TRBD2 (5 bases). This CDR3 contains 16 residues. Germline V lookup: CDR1 MNHEY, CDR2 SMNVEV (reference sequence). V was trimmed by 3 bases and J by 3 bases, leaving 18 bases between them. The CDR3 DNA reads as TGTGCCAGCAGTTTTTCGCCGTTCAGGACTGACTACGAGCAGTACTTC. It is translated as CASSFSPFRTDYEQYF.